This is a list of T cell receptor beta chains from one sample in a study of low-dose radiotherapy and immunotherapy resistance in tumors. From the reads, TCRdb called clonotypes with MiXCR, one entry per CDR3 protein. Of tens of thousands of distinct CDR3 sequences listed, 15% to 20% are singletons. The source was PBMCs, collected before treatment. These receptors were obtained from a male donor with prostate cancer. The CDR3 runs from the conserved cysteine through the conserved F or W. A D gene is named only where the DNA matches it firmly. Clone size is shown for a subset of rows, as once, few, many or a class of expanded clone.

clone_size: many; v_call: TRBV5-4; j_call: TRBJ1-5; d_call: TRBD1; cdr3_aa: CASSLGDRGSNQPQHF; cdr3_nt: TGTGCCAGCAGCTTGGGGGACAGGGGGTCGAATCAGCCCCAGCATTTT
clone_size: -; v_call: TRBV20-1; j_call: TRBJ1-5; d_call: -; cdr3_aa: CSARALYSNQPQHF; cdr3_nt: TGCAGTGCCCGAGCGCTATATAGCAATCAGCCCCAGCATTTT
clone_size: many; v_call: TRBV5-1; j_call: TRBJ2-1; d_call: TRBD2; cdr3_aa: CASSPTAGGPHNEQFF; cdr3_nt: TGCGCCAGCAGTCCCACAGCGGGGGGGCCCCACAATGAGCAGTTCTTC
clone_size: many; v_call: TRBV11-2; j_call: TRBJ2-6; d_call: -; cdr3_aa: CASRLTVSGANVLTF; cdr3_nt: TGTGCCAGCAGGCTGACAGTCTCTGGGGCCAACGTCCTGACTTTC
clone_size: -; v_call: TRBV11-2; j_call: TRBJ2-3; d_call: -; cdr3_aa: CASSLGRGGMNTQYF; cdr3_nt: TGTGCCAGCAGCTTGGGGCGGGGTGGGATGAATACGCAGTATTTT
clone_size: many; v_call: TRBV23-1; j_call: TRBJ2-5; d_call: -; cdr3_aa: CASSQCGPGRNLETQYF; cdr3_nt: TGCGCCAGCAGTCAATGCGGGCCGGGAAGGAACCTAGAGACCCAGTACTTC
clone_size: many; v_call: TRBV6-5; j_call: TRBJ1-5; d_call: -; cdr3_aa: CASSPFPRANQPQHF; cdr3_nt: TGTGCCAGCAGCCCCTTCCCTAGGGCAAATCAGCCCCAGCATTTT
clone_size: many; v_call: TRBV2; j_call: TRBJ2-3; d_call: TRBD2; cdr3_aa: CASSPGTSYADTQYF; cdr3_nt: TGTGCCAGCAGCCCCGGGACTAGCTACGCAGATACGCAGTATTTT
clone_size: many; v_call: TRBV6-6; j_call: TRBJ2-2; d_call: TRBD2; cdr3_aa: CASTPGLAGGPGGELFF; cdr3_nt: TGTGCCAGCACCCCGGGACTAGCGGGGGGGCCGGGCGGGGAGCTGTTTTTT
clone_size: many; v_call: TRBV12-3/TRBV12-4; j_call: TRBJ2-7; d_call: TRBD2; cdr3_aa: CASSRGVHEQYF; cdr3_nt: TGTGCCAGCAGTCGGGGGGTCCACGAGCAGTACTTC
clone_size: many; v_call: TRBV19; j_call: TRBJ1-1; d_call: -; cdr3_aa: CASSSPAFKNTEAFF; cdr3_nt: TGTGCCAGTAGTAGCCCGGCCTTCAAGAACACTGAAGCTTTCTTT
clone_size: many; v_call: TRBV20-1; j_call: TRBJ2-3; d_call: -; cdr3_aa: CSARTLTGDTQYF; cdr3_nt: TGCAGTGCTAGGACCCTTACGGGAGATACGCAGTATTTT
clone_size: many; v_call: TRBV2; j_call: TRBJ2-7; d_call: -; cdr3_aa: CASSERGAVYEQYF; cdr3_nt: TGTGCCAGCAGTGAACGGGGGGCGGTTTACGAGCAGTACTTC
clone_size: many; v_call: TRBV19; j_call: TRBJ2-7; d_call: -; cdr3_aa: CASSTGAFRLSSYEQYF; cdr3_nt: TGTGCCAGTAGCACCGGGGCCTTTCGACTATCCTCCTACGAGCAGTACTTC
clone_size: many; v_call: TRBV7-9; j_call: TRBJ2-7; d_call: -; cdr3_aa: CASSPPPSQGLSTYEQYF; cdr3_nt: TGTGCCAGCAGCCCGCCCCCCTCTCAGGGACTCTCTACTTACGAGCAGTACTTC
clone_size: many; v_call: TRBV19; j_call: TRBJ1-5; d_call: TRBD1; cdr3_aa: CASSATGAVGQPQHF; cdr3_nt: TGTGCCAGTAGCGCGACAGGGGCGGTAGGACAGCCCCAGCATTTT
clone_size: many; v_call: TRBV20-1; j_call: TRBJ2-7; d_call: -; cdr3_aa: CSAYSGTKLYEQYF; cdr3_nt: TGCAGTGCTTATTCCGGGACAAAACTCTACGAGCAGTACTTC
clone_size: many; v_call: TRBV12-5; j_call: TRBJ2-2; d_call: TRBD1; cdr3_aa: CASGLTGGEGKTGELFF; cdr3_nt: TGTGCTAGTGGTTTGACAGGGGGCGAGGGAAAAACCGGGGAGCTGTTTTTT